This T cell receptor beta chain derives from a study of cytomegalovirus exposure and HLA in healthy donors. Primers: 60 Vbeta forward and 13 Jbeta reverse. The protocol was immunoSEQ multiplex PCR, while the TCRdb copy is restricted to in-frame clones and leaves out a portion. The data show roughly 50,000 clones, 65% to 80% seen once. Sequenced sample: PBMCs. This sequence was found in a man aged 25 to 40 in good health and CMV-seropositive.

The CDR3 reads CASSPGQVGAEAFF. CDR3 DNA: TGCGCCAGCAGCCCGGGACAGGTCGGCGCCGAAGCTTTCTTT. The chain uses TRBV5-1 and TRBJ1-1; 8 nucleotides line up with TRBD1. The CDR3 has 14 residues. With 4 bases clipped from V and 8 bases from J, the junction kept 10 bases outside the gene matches. CDR1 is SGHRS, CDR2 YFSETQ, per germline.